What follows are 9 T cell receptor beta chains derived from one specimen sequenced in a study of T cells after yellow fever vaccination. TCRdb independently ran MiXCR on the 5' RACE reads; one entry per CDR3 protein. In the table there are some 300,000 distinct CDR3 sequences, approximately 8% of which are singletons. The starting material was PBMCs, obtained about 49 days after the first yellow fever vaccination. The source of these receptors is a man between 18 and 29 years old who received the YFV17D yellow fever vaccine.

This clonotype was observed many times. This CDR3 is CSARYTETQYF. For the CDR3, the DNA is TGCAGTGCTAGATATACGGAGACCCAGTACTTC. V and J are TRBV20-1 and TRBJ2-5; D is unclear. This CDR3 spans 11 amino acids. With 2 bases removed from V and 5 bases from J, the gap between germline ends came to 6 bases. The germline gives CDR1 DFQATT, CDR2 SNEGSKA (reference sequence).

This chain links TRBV12-3 or TRBV12-4 with TRBJ2-1, with no clear D. The CDR3 is 13 amino acids. The germline V and J ends were trimmed by 2 bases and 9 bases, with 11 bases remaining between them. The CDR3 region is CASSLMAYAEQFF. In DNA, the CDR3 is TGTGCCAGCAGTTTAATGGCCTATGCTGAGCAGTTCTTC.

This clonotype has more than one count but fewer than ten. The V and J genes are TRBV29-1 and TRBJ1-1; D possibly corresponds to TRBD1 (6 bases). V dropped 5 bases and J dropped 11 bases, with 15 bases sitting between them. CDR3 length: 11 residues. Germline-derived CDR1 and CDR2 are SQVTM and ANQGSEA. CDR3 nucleotides: TGCAGCGTTAAACAGGGTTATGATGCTTTCTTT. Translation: CSVKQGYDAFF.

This clonotype was seen a handful of times. The V call is TRBV18, the J call TRBJ1-1; possible D gene TRBD1, 5 bases. Trimming left V 6 bases short and J 2 bases short, with 13 bases between. This CDR3 is 14 amino acids long. Per germline, CDR1 KGHSH and CDR2 LQKENI. CDR3 nucleotide sequence: TGTGCCAGCTCGGTCAGGGCTGGTAACACTGAAGCTTTCTTT. Translated, it gives CASSVRAGNTEAFF.

In this sample, this clonotype turned up a few times. This rearrangement joins TRBV20-1 to TRBJ2-1; 13 positions match TRBD2. The CDR3 sequence is 18 residues long. V dropped 5 bases and J dropped 1; count of bases not matched to a gene: 11. CDR1 is DFQATT, CDR2 SNEGSKA, per germline (reference sequence). The CDR3 DNA reads TGCAGTGCTCAACCACTAGCGGGGGGGCCGGTGTCCTACAATGAGCAGTTCTTC. It translates to CSAQPLAGGPVSYNEQFF.

This rearrangement joins TRBV4-3 to TRBJ2-3; D ambiguous. V was cut by 0 bases and J by 2 bases, with 6 bases left in between. The CDR3 is 14 amino acids. Looked up from germline, CDR1 is LGHNA and CDR2 is YSLEER. CDR3 sequence reads: CASSQDPVTDTQYF. The CDR3 bases are TGCGCCAGCAGCCAAGATCCAGTCACAGATACGCAGTATTTT.

The chain's CDR3 is CSASPAGLRDHTQYF. DNA for the CDR3: TGCAGTGCCTCGCCAGCGGGGCTCAGGGACCATACGCAGTATTTT. V is TRBV20-1 and J is TRBJ2-3; TRBD2 matches 7 bases. CDR1 DFQATT and CDR2 SNEGSKA come from the germline V gene (reference sequence). V lost 6 bases to trimming and J lost 7 bases; unmatched junction nucleotides: 16. The CDR3 consists of 15 residues.

The gene calls are TRBV20-1 and TRBJ2-5, with 8 bases fitting TRBD2. The CDR3 contains 14 residues. CDR1 and CDR2 from the germline V gene are DFQATT and SNEGSKA (reference sequence). V was clipped by 1 base and J by 2 bases; unmatched bases: 3. The CDR3 region has the DNA TGCAGTGCTAGAGGAACTAGCGGACAAGAGACCCAGTACTTC. Its translation: CSARGTSGQETQYF.

The gene calls are TRBV28 and TRBJ1-5; the D gene is possibly TRBD1 (5 bases). This CDR3 is built from 15 residues. Germline V gene sequence: CDR1 MDHEN, CDR2 SYDVKM. V was cut by 4 bases and J by 2 bases, with 12 bases left in between. CDR3 amino acids: CASSWGGRGNQPQHF. The CDR3 nucleotides read TGTGCCAGCAGTTGGGGCGGCAGGGGCAATCAGCCCCAGCATTTT.